The 4 T cell receptor beta chains listed next were all sequenced from one sample in a study of blood T cell repertoires in COVID-19. Profiled with immunoSEQ multiplex PCR; TCRdb holds only in-frame clones, not every one. This table holds 250,000 or so clones, approximately 86% found once. The sample comprised peripheral blood. These receptors were collected from a woman in her sixties with COVID-19, enrolled during active disease.

The V call is TRBV27, the J call TRBJ1-4; D is uncertain. This CDR3 spans 12 amino acids. V was cut by 6 bases and J by 10 bases, with 12 bases left in between. In germline, CDR1 is MNHEY, CDR2 SMNVEV (reference sequence). In DNA form, the CDR3 reads TGTGCCAGCAGCAAACCTGCCGGAAAACTGTTTTTT. Amino acids: CASSKPAGKLFF.

This clone was found a few times. The chain has TRBV2 and TRBJ2-3; tentatively, D is TRBD1 (6 bases). The CDR3 is made up of 16 amino acids. Trimming removed 7 bases at V and 1 base at J, with 18 bases between. The germline CDR1 and CDR2 sequences are SNHLY and FYNNEI. The CDR3 sequence: CASTRQGRIRTDTQYF. In DNA form, the CDR3 reads TGTGCCAGCACCCGTCAGGGGCGAATTCGCACAGATACGCAGTATTTT.

The V call is TRBV4-1, the J call TRBJ1-6, with a possible D match to TRBD1 (6 bases). V was pared by 0 bases and J by 2 bases, with 17 bases between. Germline V gene lookup returns CDR1 MGHRA and CDR2 YSYEKL. This CDR3 region has 19 residues. Written as DNA, the CDR3 is TGCGCCAGCAGCCAAGAAACCCTCCGAGGGGGAGCCTATAATTCACCCCTCCACTTT. Protein sequence: CASSQETLRGGAYNSPLHF.

Notes on this clone: Other DNA sequences in this sample translate to the same CDR3. J is TRBJ1-2 and V is TRBV6-5, with D possibly being TRBD1 (6 bases). CDR1 and CDR2 (germline): MNHEY, SVGAGI. V dropped 5 bases and J dropped 5 bases, with 9 bases sitting between them. There are 12 residues in the CDR3. CDR3 protein: CASSPQGYGYTF. The CDR3 DNA reads as TGTGCCAGCAGTCCACAGGGTTATGGCTACACCTTC.